One and the same sample provided the 9 T cell receptor beta chains below, sequenced in a study of somatic mutations in cytotoxic T cells in rheumatoid arthritis (dated by TCRdb to 2015 to 2018). Receptors were amplified or captured by the immunoSEQ multiplex PCR assay. Imported from immuneACCESS, the table was reduced by TCRdb to in-frame sequences with V and J called. These copies leave out some clones; in studies compared against another copy, an unresolved V gene accounts for under half, and the cause of the remainder is not known. The sample includes about 14,000 clones, with over 75% observed a single time. The top ten hold roughly 15% of the sample. Sequences were obtained from CD8+ T cells sorted from blood. The receptors stem from an adult with rheumatoid arthritis.

This clone has just a few counts. Written as DNA, the CDR3 is TGTGCCAGCAGCAAGCAAAACTGGCAGCCCCAGCATTTT. As protein: CASSKQNWQPQHF. This chain links TRBV21-1 with TRBJ1-5. TRBV21-1 corresponds to a pseudogene. This CDR3 has 13 amino acids.

This rearrangement joins TRBV5-6 to TRBJ2-7, with 12 bases aligning to TRBD2. V shed 4 bases and J 3 bases; nucleotides not matched to a gene: 8. The CDR3 length is 16 residues. Germline CDR1 SGHDT, CDR2 YYEEEE. CDR3 nucleotide sequence: TGTGCCAGCAGCGACGGACTAGCGGGGTTTGGCTACGAGCAGTACTTC. The encoded protein is CASSDGLAGFGYEQYF.

CDR3 bases: TGTGCCAGTATCTGGACCTATGCAACTAATGAAAAACTGTTTTTT. Translating it yields CASIWTYATNEKLFF. This chain uses TRBV19 with TRBJ1-4; no definite D call. The V end lost 7 bases, the J end lost 0 bases, and 12 bases lay between the germline ends. The length of the CDR3 is 15 residues. The germline gives CDR1 LNHDA, CDR2 SQIVND (reference sequence).

This chain links TRBV6-4 with TRBJ2-1; 10 nucleotides agree with TRBD2. CDR1 is MRHNA and CDR2 is SNTAGT in the germline V gene. This CDR3 comprises 16 residues. V was clipped by 2 bases and J by 7 bases; unmatched bases: 8. The CDR3 loop is CASSDPPGLALNEQFF. In DNA form, the CDR3 reads TGTGCCAGCAGTGACCCACCGGGACTAGCGCTGAATGAGCAGTTCTTC.

The chain combines TRBV5-8 with TRBJ1-2; 7 bases line up with TRBD1. V shed 3 bases and J 9 bases; nucleotides not matched to a gene: 5. The CDR3 extends over 12 amino acids. Germline CDR1 reads SGHTS; CDR2 reads YDEGEE. The CDR3 reads CASSWTGRSYTF. Here the CDR3 DNA reads TGTGCCAGCAGCTGGACAGGACGTAGCTACACCTTC.

The rearrangement uses TRBV6-6 and TRBJ2-5, with D perhaps matching TRBD2 (7 bases). The V end was cut by 0 bases, the J end by 5 bases, with 13 bases between. This CDR3 has 15 amino acids. In germline, CDR1 is MNHNY, CDR2 SVGAGI (reference sequence). The CDR3 nucleotides are TGTGCCAGCAGTTACTCAGGGGGGGCAGGTGAGACCCAGTACTTC. This sequence encodes CASSYSGGAGETQYF.

This chain connects TRBV15 to TRBJ1-6; a possible D gene is TRBD1 (6 bases). CDR3 length: 13 residues. The germline V and J ends were trimmed by 8 bases and 9 bases, with 14 bases remaining between them. Germline CDR1 reads LNHNV; CDR2 reads YYDKDF (reference sequence). Here the CDR3 reads CATDTGMGSPLHF. In DNA, the CDR3 is TGTGCCACCGACACAGGGATGGGTTCACCCCTCCACTTT.

The chain joins TRBV27 to TRBJ2-1, with TRBD1 as a possible D gene (5 bases). The germline V and J ends were trimmed by 7 bases and 8 bases, with 18 bases remaining between them. The CDR3 consists of 14 residues. Looked up from germline, CDR1 is MNHEY and CDR2 is SMNVEV (reference sequence). CDR3 in amino acids: CASNGHRFADEQFF. The CDR3 DNA reads TGTGCCAGCAACGGACACCGATTCGCCGATGAGCAGTTCTTC.

This CDR3 reads CASSPLSVGGPGEQFF. CDR3 in DNA: TGCGCCAGCAGCCCCCTGTCTGTTGGGGGGCCTGGTGAGCAGTTCTTC. This chain joins TRBV4-1 and TRBJ2-1; the D call may be TRBD1 or TRBD2 (6 bases each). Trimming stripped 4 bases from V and 9 bases from J, with 22 bases between. CDR3 length: 16 amino acids. The germline V gene encodes CDR1 MGHRA and CDR2 YSYEKL.